This T cell receptor beta chain came from a study of blood T cells in healthy people across ages. As for this clonotype: What it binds is not known.

Study-wide results and limits: With unsorted PBMCs, a conclusive comparison of naive versus antigen-experienced cells was not possible.

Combining a sample-barcoded 5' primer with a J-beta primer mix, a second PCR ran for about 7 to 11 cycles. TCRdb independently ran MiXCR on the 5' RACE reads; one entry per CDR3 protein. This table holds roughly 860,000 distinct CDR3 sequences, 60% to 80% found once. The sequence derives from a man aged 25-40 years in good health. The sequenced sample was blood.

The CDR3 loop reads CSVADGSGEQYF. CDR3 DNA sequence: TGCAGCGTTGCGGACGGGTCCGGCGAGCAGTACTTC. This rearrangement joins TRBV29-1 to TRBJ2-4; D call uncertain. The J call may be mistaken, given a closer DNA end match to TRBJ2-7. Germline CDR1 reads SQVTM; CDR2 reads ANQGSEA. This CDR3 has 12 residues.